This TCR beta chain appears in the sequencing data of a study of cytomegalovirus exposure and HLA in healthy donors. The study, taken as a whole, reports: HLA restriction was apparent for most CMV-associated TCR beta chains in a later analysis.

Comment on this clone: Its specificity is not known.

The CDR3 sequence is 15 residues long. V was pared by 8 bases and J by 4 bases, with 20 bases between. Germline CDR1 ENHRY, CDR2 SYGVKD. The PCR made use of 60 Vbeta and 13 Jbeta primers. Clones were sequenced by immunoSEQ multiplex PCR, and TCRdb holds only the in-frame ones, with some missing. Among about 160,000 clones listed, roughly 84% were seen once. The chain recombines TRBV10-3 with TRBJ1-2, with D maybe TRBD1 (6 bases). The sequence was obtained from a man aged 25-45 years in good health and CMV-seronegative. Specimen: PBMCs. The CDR3 DNA reads as TGTGCCATCGGAGGTGGGGGCATAACCCCCTATGGCTACACCTTC. Its protein is CAIGGGGITPYGYTF.